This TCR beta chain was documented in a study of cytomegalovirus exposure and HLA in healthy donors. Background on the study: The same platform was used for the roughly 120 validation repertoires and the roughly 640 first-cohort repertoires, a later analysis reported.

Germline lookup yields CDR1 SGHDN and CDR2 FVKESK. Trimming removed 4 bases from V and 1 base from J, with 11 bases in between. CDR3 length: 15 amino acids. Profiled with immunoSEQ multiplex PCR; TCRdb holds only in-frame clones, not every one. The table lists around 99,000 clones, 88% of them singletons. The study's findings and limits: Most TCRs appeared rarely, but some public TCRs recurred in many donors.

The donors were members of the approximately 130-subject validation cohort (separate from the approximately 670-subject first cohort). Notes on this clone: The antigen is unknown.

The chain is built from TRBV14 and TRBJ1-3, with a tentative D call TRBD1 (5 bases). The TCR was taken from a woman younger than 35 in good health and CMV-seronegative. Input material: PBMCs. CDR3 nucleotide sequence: TGTGCCAGCAGCCGCCGGGGGGGGTCTGGAAACACCATATATTTT. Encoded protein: CASSRRGGSGNTIYF. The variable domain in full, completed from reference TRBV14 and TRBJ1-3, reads EAGVTQFPSHSVIEKGQTVTLRCDPISGHDNLYWYRRVMGKEIKFLLHFVKESKQDESGMPNNRFLAERTGGTYSTLKVQPAELEDSGVYFCASSRRGGSGNTIYFGEGSWLTVV.